These T cell receptor beta chains were read from a single sample in a study of blood T cell repertoires in COVID-19. Sequencing was performed with immunoSEQ multiplex PCR; in TCRdb, only in-frame clones are kept and a portion is missing. The data contain 98,000 or so clones, roughly 86% of them seen just once; the ten biggest clones take up 13%. Sequenced: peripheral blood. The receptor set was obtained from a woman between 55 and 75 years old in a cohort sampled during active or convalescent COVID-19. The CDR3 runs from the conserved cysteine through the conserved F or W. Fields, in order: J gene, clone size, D gene, V gene, CDR3 protein, CDR3 DNA. The D gene is left open where the match is weak. Part of the rows lack a size; the others show once, few, many or a class for expanded clones.

>TRBJ2-3|-|TRBD2|TRBV3-1/TRBV3-2
CASSLRTSGGVDTQYF
TGTGCCAGCAGCCTAAGGACTAGCGGGGGGGTAGATACGCAGTATTTT
>TRBJ2-1|once|TRBD2|TRBV19
CASSTREFLRLAGSGYEQFF
TGTGCCAGTAGTACCCGGGAGTTCCTGAGACTAGCGGGAAGCGGCTATGAGCAGTTCTTC
>TRBJ2-5|-|-|TRBV3-1/TRBV3-2
CASGFSGETQYF
TGTGCCAGCGGATTCTCGGGGGAGACCCAGTACTTC
>TRBJ1-1|-|-|TRBV6-5
CASSFIQVNTEAFF
TGTGCCAGCAGTTTCATACAGGTGAACACTGAAGCTTTCTTT
>TRBJ2-5|-|TRBD2|TRBV5-1
CASSPRWGGQETQYF
TGCGCCAGCAGCCCGCGATGGGGGGGCCAAGAGACCCAGTACTTC
>TRBJ1-2|-|-|TRBV6-5
CASSYRGNGYTF
TGTGCCAGCAGTTACCGGGGGAATGGCTACACCTTC
>TRBJ2-7|few|-|TRBV6-5
CASSYSAQIVLYEQYF
TGTGCCAGCAGTTACTCGGCACAGATCGTTCTCTACGAGCAGTACTTC
>TRBJ2-5|-|-|TRBV5-1
CASSLQGGETQYF
TGCGCCAGCAGCTTGCAGGGGGGAGAGACCCAGTACTTC
>TRBJ1-4|-|-|TRBV4-1
CASSPLQGPEKLFF
TGCGCCAGCAGCCCCCTTCAGGGCCCCGAAAAACTGTTTTTT
>TRBJ2-1|-|TRBD1|TRBV30
CACPRDRGYNEQFF
TGTGCCTGCCCCCGGGACAGGGGCTACAATGAGCAGTTCTTC
>TRBJ1-2|-|-|TRBV7-2
CASSLREGNYNYGYTF
TGTGCCAGCAGCTTAAGGGAGGGAAACTACAACTATGGCTACACCTTC
>TRBJ1-3|-|-|TRBV28
CASGLWADGNTIYF
TGTGCCAGCGGGCTTTGGGCTGACGGAAACACCATATATTTT
>TRBJ2-1|-|TRBD2|TRBV19
CASSRMIAGGINEQFF
TGTGCCAGTAGTAGGATGATAGCGGGAGGGATCAATGAGCAGTTCTTC
>TRBJ1-2|few|-|TRBV18
CASSPSRGLEGYTF
TGTGCCAGCTCACCCTCTAGAGGGTTGGAGGGCTACACCTTC
>TRBJ1-3|few|TRBD1|TRBV6-5
CASSSGQGSGNTIYF
TGTGCCAGCAGTTCAGGACAGGGCTCTGGAAACACCATATATTTT
>TRBJ1-5|-|-|TRBV18
CASSAGFGMEQPQHF
TGTGCCAGCTCAGCAGGTTTCGGAATGGAACAGCCCCAGCATTTT
>TRBJ1-1|-|TRBD1|TRBV5-6
CASSWGTGSEAFF
TGTGCCAGCAGCTGGGGGACAGGGTCTGAAGCTTTCTTT
>TRBJ1-1|-|TRBD1|TRBV2
CASRTGKITEAFF
TGTGCCAGCAGGACAGGGAAAATCACTGAAGCTTTCTTT
>TRBJ2-1|-|TRBD1|TRBV11-2
CASSPRTGSYNEQFF
TGTGCCAGCAGCCCCCGGACAGGGTCATACAATGAGCAGTTCTTC
>TRBJ2-2|once|-|TRBV3-1/TRBV3-2
CASSQAGAQVLAGELFF
TGTGCCAGCAGCCAAGCGGGAGCACAGGTCTTGGCCGGGGAGCTGTTTTTT
>TRBJ1-6|-|-|TRBV7-2
CASSLGFRGSVSYNSPLHF
TGTGCCAGCAGCTTAGGATTTCGGGGGTCAGTATCCTATAATTCACCCCTCCACTTT
>TRBJ2-3|-|-|TRBV7-8
CASSPQSDTQYF
TGTGCCAGCAGCCCTCAGTCAGATACGCAGTATTTT
>TRBJ2-3|-|TRBD2|TRBV30
CAWSPSGVDTQYF
TGTGCCTGGAGTCCTAGCGGGGTCGATACGCAGTATTTT
>TRBJ1-2|-|-|TRBV28
CASSFPAAPGYTF
TGTGCCAGCAGTTTTCCGGCGGCCCCTGGTTACACCTTC
>TRBJ2-7|-|TRBD1|TRBV19
CASSVNPGQYNEQYF
TGTGCCAGTAGTGTCAACCCGGGACAGTACAACGAGCAGTACTTC
>TRBJ2-2|once|-|TRBV5-4
CASSLKAGANTGELFF
TGTGCCAGCAGCCTGAAGGCCGGGGCGAACACCGGGGAGCTGTTTTTT
>TRBJ1-2|-|TRBD1|TRBV6-5
CASSYSPTGEYGYTF
TGTGCCAGCAGTTACTCGCCGACAGGGGAGTATGGCTACACCTTC
>TRBJ1-4|-|-|TRBV2
CASLDSTTNEKLFF
TGTGCCAGTCTCGACTCCACAACTAATGAAAAACTGTTTTTT
>TRBJ2-7|-|TRBD1|TRBV11-2
CASSSRGQGNEQYF
TGTGCCAGCAGCTCCCGTGGACAGGGCAACGAGCAGTACTTC
>TRBJ2-3|-|TRBD2|TRBV4-1
CASRLGLATDTQYF
TGCGCCAGCAGACTCGGACTAGCGACAGATACGCAGTATTTT
>TRBJ1-6|-|TRBD1|TRBV5-6
CASSLGDRESSPLHF
TGTGCCAGCAGCTTGGGGGACAGGGAGAGTTCACCCCTCCACTTT
>TRBJ1-1|-|TRBD1|TRBV18
CASSPTGEVTEAFF
TGTGCCAGCTCACCGACAGGGGAGGTCACTGAAGCTTTCTTT
>TRBJ2-2|-|-|TRBV5-1
CASSSPNPVNTGELFF
TGCGCCAGCAGCTCCCCCAACCCAGTTAACACCGGGGAGCTGTTTTTT
>TRBJ2-1|-|TRBD2|TRBV6-4
CASSASGSSYNEQFF
TGTGCCAGCAGTGCCAGCGGGAGCTCCTACAATGAGCAGTTCTTC
>TRBJ1-1|-|-|TRBV3-1/TRBV3-2
CASSQSTEAFF
TGTGCCAGCAGCCAGAGCACTGAAGCTTTCTTT
>TRBJ1-1|-|TRBD1|TRBV5-1
CASSLDRGLGEAFF
TGCGCCAGCAGCTTGGACAGGGGTTTGGGTGAAGCTTTCTTT